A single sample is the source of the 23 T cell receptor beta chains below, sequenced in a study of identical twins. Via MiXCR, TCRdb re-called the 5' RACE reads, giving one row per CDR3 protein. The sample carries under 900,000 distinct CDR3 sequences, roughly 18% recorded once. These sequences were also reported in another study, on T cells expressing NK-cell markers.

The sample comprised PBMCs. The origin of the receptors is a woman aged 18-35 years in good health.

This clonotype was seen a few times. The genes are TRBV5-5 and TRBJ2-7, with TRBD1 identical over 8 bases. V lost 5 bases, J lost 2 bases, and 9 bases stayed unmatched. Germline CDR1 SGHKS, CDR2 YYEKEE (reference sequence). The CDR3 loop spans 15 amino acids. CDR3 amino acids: CASSRTDRGTYEQYF. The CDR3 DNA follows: TGTGCCAGCAGTCGTACTGACAGGGGAACCTACGAGCAGTACTTC.

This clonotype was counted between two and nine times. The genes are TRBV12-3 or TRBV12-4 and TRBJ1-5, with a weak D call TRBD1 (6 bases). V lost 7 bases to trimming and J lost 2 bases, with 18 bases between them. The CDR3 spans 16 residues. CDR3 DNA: TGTGCCAGCACCCAGGGACAAGCTTTTCGCAATCAGCCCCAGCATTTT. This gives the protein CASTQGQAFRNQPQHF.

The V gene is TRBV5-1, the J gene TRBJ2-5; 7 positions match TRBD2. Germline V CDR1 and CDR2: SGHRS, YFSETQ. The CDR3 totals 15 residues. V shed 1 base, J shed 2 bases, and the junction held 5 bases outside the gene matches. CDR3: CASSLSGAGQETQYF. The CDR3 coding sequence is TGCGCCAGCAGCTTGAGCGGAGCGGGGCAAGAGACCCAGTACTTC. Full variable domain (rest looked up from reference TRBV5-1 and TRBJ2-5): KAGVTQTPRYLIKTRGQQVTLSCSPISGHRSVSWYQQTPGQGLQFLFEYFSETQRNKGNFPGRFSGRQFSNSRSEMNVSTLELGDSALYLCASSLSGAGQETQYFGPGTRLLVL.

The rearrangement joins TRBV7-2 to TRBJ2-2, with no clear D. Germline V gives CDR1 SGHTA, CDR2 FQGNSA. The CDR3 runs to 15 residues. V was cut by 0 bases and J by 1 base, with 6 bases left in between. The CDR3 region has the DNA TGTGCCAGCAGCTTAGCGCTCTGGAACACCGGGGAGCTGTTTTTT. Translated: CASSLALWNTGELFF. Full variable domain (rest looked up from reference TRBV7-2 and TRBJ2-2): GAGVSQSPSNKVTEKGKDVELRCDPISGHTALYWYRQSLGQGLEFLIYFQGNSAPDKSGLPSDRFSAERTGGSVSTLTIQRTQQEDSAVYLCASSLALWNTGELFFGEGSRLTVL.

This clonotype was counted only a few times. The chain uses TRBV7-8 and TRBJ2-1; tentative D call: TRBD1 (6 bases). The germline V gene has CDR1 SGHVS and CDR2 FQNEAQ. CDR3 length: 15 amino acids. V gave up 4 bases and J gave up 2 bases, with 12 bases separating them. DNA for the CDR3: TGTGCCAGCAGCTCCACAGGGAGACCCTACAATGAGCAGTTCTTC. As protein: CASSSTGRPYNEQFF.

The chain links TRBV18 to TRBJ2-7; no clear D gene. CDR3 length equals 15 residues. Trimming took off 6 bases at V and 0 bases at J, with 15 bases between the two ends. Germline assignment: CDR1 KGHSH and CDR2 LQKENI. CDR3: CASSPVDQVSYEQYF. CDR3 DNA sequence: TGTGCCAGCTCCCCAGTGGACCAGGTCTCCTACGAGCAGTACTTC.

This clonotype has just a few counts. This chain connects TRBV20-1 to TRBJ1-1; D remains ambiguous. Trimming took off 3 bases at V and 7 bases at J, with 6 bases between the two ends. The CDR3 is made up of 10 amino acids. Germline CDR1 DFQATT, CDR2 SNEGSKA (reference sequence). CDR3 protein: CSASGLEAFF. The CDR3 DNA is TGCAGTGCTAGCGGCCTTGAAGCTTTCTTT.

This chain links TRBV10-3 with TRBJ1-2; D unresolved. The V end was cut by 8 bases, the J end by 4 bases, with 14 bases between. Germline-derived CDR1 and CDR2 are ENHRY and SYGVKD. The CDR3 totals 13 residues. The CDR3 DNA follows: TGTGCCATCGGTCGGCTAAGCACCTATGGCTACACCTTC. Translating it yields CAIGRLSTYGYTF.

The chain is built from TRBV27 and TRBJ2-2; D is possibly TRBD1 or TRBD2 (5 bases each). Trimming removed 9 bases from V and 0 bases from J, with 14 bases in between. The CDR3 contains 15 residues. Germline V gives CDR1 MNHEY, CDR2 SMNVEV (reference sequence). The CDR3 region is CASKRGRTNTGELFF. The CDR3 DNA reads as TGTGCCAGTAAGAGGGGCAGGACGAACACCGGGGAGCTGTTTTTT.

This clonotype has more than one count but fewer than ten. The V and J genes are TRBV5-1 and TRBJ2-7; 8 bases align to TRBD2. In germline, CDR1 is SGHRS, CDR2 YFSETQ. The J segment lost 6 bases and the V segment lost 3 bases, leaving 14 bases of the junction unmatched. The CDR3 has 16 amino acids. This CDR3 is CASSSGGEGVSIEQYF. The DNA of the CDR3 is TGCGCCAGCAGCTCCGGGGGGGAAGGAGTCTCTATCGAGCAGTACTTC.

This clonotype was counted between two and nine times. CDR3 region: CSATSSGGAGGPDTQYF. CDR3 in DNA: TGCAGTGCTACTTCTAGCGGGGGGGCCGGTGGCCCAGATACGCAGTATTTT. This chain links TRBV20-1 with TRBJ2-3; 12 nucleotides agree with TRBD2. The trim removed 4 bases at V and 4 bases at J, leaving 12 bases unmatched. Per the germline V gene, CDR1 is DFQATT and CDR2 is SNEGSKA (reference sequence). The CDR3 contains 17 residues.

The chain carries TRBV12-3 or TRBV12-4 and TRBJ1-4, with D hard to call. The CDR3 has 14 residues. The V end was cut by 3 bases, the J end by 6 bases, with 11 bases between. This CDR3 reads CASSLGLMDEKLFF. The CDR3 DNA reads TGTGCCAGCAGTTTGGGCCTGATGGATGAAAAACTGTTTTTT.

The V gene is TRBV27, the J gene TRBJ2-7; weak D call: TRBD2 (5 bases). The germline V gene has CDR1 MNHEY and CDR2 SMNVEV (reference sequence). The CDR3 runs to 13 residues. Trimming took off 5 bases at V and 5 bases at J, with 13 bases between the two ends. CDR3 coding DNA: TGTGCCAGCAGTCTGTCGGGGAGCCACGAGCAGTACTTC. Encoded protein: CASSLSGSHEQYF.

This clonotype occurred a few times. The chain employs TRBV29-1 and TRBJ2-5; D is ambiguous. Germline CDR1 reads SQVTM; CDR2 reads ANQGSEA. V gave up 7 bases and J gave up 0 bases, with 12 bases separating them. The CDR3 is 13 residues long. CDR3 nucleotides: TGCAGCGGCGGAAACAGCAACCAAGAGACCCAGTACTTC. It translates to CSGGNSNQETQYF.

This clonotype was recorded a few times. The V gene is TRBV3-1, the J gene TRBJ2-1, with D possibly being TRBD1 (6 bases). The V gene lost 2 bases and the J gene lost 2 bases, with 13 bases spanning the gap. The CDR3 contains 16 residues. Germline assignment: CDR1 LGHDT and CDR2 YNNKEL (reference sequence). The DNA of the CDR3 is TGTGCCAGCAGCCAAACGGGCAGGGGCGCCTACAATGAGCAGTTCTTC. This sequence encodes CASSQTGRGAYNEQFF.

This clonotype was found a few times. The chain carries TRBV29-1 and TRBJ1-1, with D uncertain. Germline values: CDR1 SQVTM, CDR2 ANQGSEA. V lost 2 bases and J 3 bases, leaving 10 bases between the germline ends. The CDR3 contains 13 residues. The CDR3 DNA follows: TGCAGCGTTGAAACCGGGAAGCACACTGAAGCTTTCTTT. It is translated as CSVETGKHTEAFF.

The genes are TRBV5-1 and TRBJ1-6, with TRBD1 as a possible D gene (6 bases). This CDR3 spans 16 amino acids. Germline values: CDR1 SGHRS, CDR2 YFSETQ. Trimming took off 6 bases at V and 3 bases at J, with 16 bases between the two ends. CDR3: CASTLGGTSYNSPLHF. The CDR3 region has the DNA TGCGCCAGCACCTTAGGGGGAACCAGCTATAATTCACCCCTCCACTTT.

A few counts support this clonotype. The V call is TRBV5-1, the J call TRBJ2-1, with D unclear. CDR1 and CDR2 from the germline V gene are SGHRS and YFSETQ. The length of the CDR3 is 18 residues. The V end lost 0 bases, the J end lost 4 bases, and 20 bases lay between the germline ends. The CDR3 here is CASSLGVVSSSRYNEQFF. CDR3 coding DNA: TGCGCCAGCAGCTTGGGAGTAGTTTCCTCCTCCCGTTACAATGAGCAGTTCTTC. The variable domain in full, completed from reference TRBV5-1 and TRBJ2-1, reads KAGVTQTPRYLIKTRGQQVTLSCSPISGHRSVSWYQQTPGQGLQFLFEYFSETQRNKGNFPGRFSGRQFSNSRSEMNVSTLELGDSALYLCASSLGVVSSSRYNEQFFGPGTRLTVL.

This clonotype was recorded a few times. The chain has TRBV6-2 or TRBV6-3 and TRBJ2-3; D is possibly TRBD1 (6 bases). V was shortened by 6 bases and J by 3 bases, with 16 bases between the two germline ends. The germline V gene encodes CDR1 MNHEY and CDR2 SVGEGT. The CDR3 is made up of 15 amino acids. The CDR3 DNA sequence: TGTGCCAGCAGCTCGGACAGTGACTTGACAGATACGCAGTATTTT. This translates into CASSSDSDLTDTQYF.

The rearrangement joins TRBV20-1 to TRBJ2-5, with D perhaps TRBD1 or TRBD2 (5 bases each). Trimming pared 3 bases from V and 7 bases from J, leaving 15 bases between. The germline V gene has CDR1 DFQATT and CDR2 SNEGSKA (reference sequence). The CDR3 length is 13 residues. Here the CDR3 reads CSASMGVEVTQYF. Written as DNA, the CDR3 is TGCAGTGCTAGTATGGGGGTAGAGGTGACCCAGTACTTC.

The CDR3 here is CASSYRDPQQFF. CDR3 sequence (DNA): TGTGCCAGCAGTTACCGGGACCCCCAGCAGTTCTTC. This rearrangement joins TRBV11-3 to TRBJ2-1; TRBD1 or TRBD2 may be the D gene (5 bases each). The V gene lost 6 bases and the J gene lost 11 bases, with 14 bases spanning the gap. Germline assignment: CDR1 SGHNT and CDR2 YENEEA. The CDR3 covers 12 residues.

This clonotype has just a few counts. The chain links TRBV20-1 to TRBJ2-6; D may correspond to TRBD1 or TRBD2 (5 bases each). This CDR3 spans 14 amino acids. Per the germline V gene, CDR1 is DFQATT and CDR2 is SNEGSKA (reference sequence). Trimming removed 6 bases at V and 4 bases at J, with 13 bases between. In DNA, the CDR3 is TGCAGTGCCCCGAAGGGGACCGGGGCCAACGTCCTGACTTTC. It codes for CSAPKGTGANVLTF.

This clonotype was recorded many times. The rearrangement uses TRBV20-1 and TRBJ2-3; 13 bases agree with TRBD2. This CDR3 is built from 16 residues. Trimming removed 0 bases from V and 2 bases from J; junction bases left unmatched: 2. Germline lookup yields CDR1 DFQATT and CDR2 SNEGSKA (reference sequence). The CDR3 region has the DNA TGCAGTGCTAGAGATACTAGCGGGGGGGCCACAGATACGCAGTATTTT. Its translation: CSARDTSGGATDTQYF.